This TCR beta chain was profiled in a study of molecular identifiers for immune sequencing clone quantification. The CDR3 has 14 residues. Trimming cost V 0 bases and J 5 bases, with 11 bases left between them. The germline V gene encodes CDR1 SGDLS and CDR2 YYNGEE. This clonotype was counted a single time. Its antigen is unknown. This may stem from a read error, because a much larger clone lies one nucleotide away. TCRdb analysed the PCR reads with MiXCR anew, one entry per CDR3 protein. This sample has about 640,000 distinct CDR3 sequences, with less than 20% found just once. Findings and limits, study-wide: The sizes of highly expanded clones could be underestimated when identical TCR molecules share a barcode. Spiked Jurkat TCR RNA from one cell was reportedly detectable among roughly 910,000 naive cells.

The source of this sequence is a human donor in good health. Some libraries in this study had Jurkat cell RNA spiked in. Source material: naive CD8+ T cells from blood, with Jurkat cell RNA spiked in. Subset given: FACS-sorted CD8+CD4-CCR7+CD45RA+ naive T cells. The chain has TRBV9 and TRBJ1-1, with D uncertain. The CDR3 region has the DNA TGTGCCAGCAGCGTAGCTGGGGTTAGTACTGAAGCTTTCTTT. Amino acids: CASSVAGVSTEAFF.